This passage covers 27 T cell receptor beta chains from one sample sequenced in a study of a mutant IDH1 vaccine in newly diagnosed glioma (dated by TCRdb to about 2021). These receptors are not linked to any known antigen. Receptor amplification or capture employed the immunoSEQ multiplex PCR assay. TCRdb holds this immuneACCESS table with in-frame rearrangements only. Some clones are missing; in checked studies, unresolved V genes explain under half, and the rest has no known cause. This sample lists 40,000 to 50,000 clones; 80% to 90% were detected once. Of the sample, approximately 1.5% falls within the top ten clones. What this sample's time point label stands for: week 5, during vaccination. A 20-mer mutant IDH1 peptide at 300 micrograms in Montanide made up each vaccine dose, which was injected subcutaneously together with topical imiquimod. Sequencing was performed on PBMCs, taken from a glioma patient whose treatment included an IDH1 peptide vaccine. The origin of the receptors is a man between 40 and 49 years old with glioma.

V is TRBV10-3 and J is TRBJ2-5, with a tentative D call TRBD1 (6 bases). Looked up from germline, CDR1 is ENHRY and CDR2 is SYGVKD. This CDR3 comprises 13 residues. V lost 10 bases, J lost 0 bases, and 12 bases lay in between. The CDR3: CATATGYQETQYF. The CDR3 bases are TGTGCCACCGCCACAGGGTACCAAGAGACCCAGTACTTC.

The chain uses TRBV28 and TRBJ2-7; TRBD2 aligns across 8 bases. The CDR3 extends over 18 amino acids. Germline lookup yields CDR1 MDHEN and CDR2 SYDVKM. Trimming took 2 bases from V and 1 from J; bases not matched to a gene: 13. Here the CDR3 DNA reads TGTGCCAGCAGTTTACTGACCCGGAGACTAGCGCCATCCTACGAGCAGTACTTC. It encodes CASSLLTRRLAPSYEQYF.

This clone has more than one count but fewer than ten. The chain uses TRBV11-3 and TRBJ2-3; 9 positions agree with TRBD2. This CDR3 is built from 15 residues. V lost 1 base, J lost 4 bases, and 3 bases stayed unmatched. Germline CDR1 SGHNT, CDR2 YENEEA. CDR3 coding DNA: TGTGCCAGCAGCTTAGGCCTAGCGGGATCAGATACGCAGTATTTT. Translation gives CASSLGLAGSDTQYF.

The chain couples TRBV2 to TRBJ2-5; 10 nucleotides line up with TRBD1. Germline CDR1 is SNHLY and CDR2 is FYNNEI. The CDR3 loop spans 16 amino acids. The junction had 14 bases not matched to a gene; V was cut back by 7 bases and J by 6 bases. CDR3 sequence: CASKLTPGQGRQTQYF. In DNA, the CDR3 is TGTGCCAGCAAACTCACGCCGGGACAGGGGCGTCAGACCCAGTACTTC.

The chain employs TRBV5-1 and TRBJ2-1; D possibly corresponds to TRBD2 (5 bases). CDR3 size: 15 residues. Per the germline V gene, CDR1 is SGHRS and CDR2 is YFSETQ. V was cut by 4 bases and J by 1 base, with 12 bases left in between. CDR3 in amino acids: CASSPLSGSYNEQFF. CDR3 DNA sequence: TGCGCCAGCAGCCCTCTAAGCGGTTCCTACAATGAGCAGTTCTTC.

The rearrangement joins TRBV7-8 to TRBJ2-7; TRBD2 matches at 8 bases. The CDR3 totals 16 residues. V was pared by 7 bases and J by 2 bases, with 13 bases of the junction left unmatched. Per the germline V gene, CDR1 is SGHVS and CDR2 is FQNEAQ. DNA for the CDR3: TGTGCCAGCATCCAAGCCTCGACTAGCGAAGCCTACGAGCAGTACTTC. Protein product: CASIQASTSEAYEQYF.

V usage is TRBV2 and J usage is TRBJ2-2; D not certain. This CDR3 has 13 residues. Germline values: CDR1 SNHLY, CDR2 FYNNEI. The V end lost 7 bases, the J end lost 4 bases, and 10 bases lay between the germline ends. CDR3 protein: CASKLELTGELFF. The CDR3 DNA sequence: TGTGCCAGCAAGTTGGAGCTCACCGGGGAGCTGTTTTTT.

J is TRBJ1-4 and V is TRBV5-4; a possible D gene is TRBD1 (5 bases). Germline lookup yields CDR1 SGHNT and CDR2 YYREEE (reference sequence). The CDR3 loop spans 16 amino acids. The germline V and J ends were trimmed by 0 bases and 10 bases, with 19 bases remaining between them. The CDR3 reads CASSLAGGTGTGKLFF. As DNA, the CDR3 is TGTGCCAGCAGCTTGGCCGGGGGGACGGGTACTGGAAAACTGTTTTTT.

The chain has TRBV5-6 and TRBJ2-1; D gene ambiguous. Germline lookup yields CDR1 SGHDT and CDR2 YYEEEE. This CDR3 is built from 12 residues. V lost 2 bases, J lost 9 bases, and 9 bases lay in between. This chain's CDR3 is CASSFMVSEQFF. DNA for the CDR3: TGTGCCAGCAGCTTTATGGTTAGTGAGCAGTTCTTC. Looking up the rest from reference TRBV5-6 and TRBJ2-1 gives the full variable domain: DAGVTQSPTHLIKTRGQQVTLRCSPKSGHDTVSWYQQALGQGPQFIFQYYEEEERQRGNFPDRFSGHQFPNYSSELNVNALLLGDSALYLCASSFMVSEQFFGPGTRLTVL.

The chain joins TRBV9 to TRBJ2-6; D tentatively fits TRBD1 or TRBD2 (5 bases each). Germline lookup yields CDR1 SGDLS and CDR2 YYNGEE. Trimming took off 1 base at V and 1 base at J, with 21 bases between the two ends. The CDR3 extends over 20 amino acids. For the CDR3, the DNA is TGTGCCAGCAGCGTAAGCTCCTCAGGGCAGGGAGTTTCTGGGGCCAACGTCCTGACTTTC. It specifies CASSVSSSGQGVSGANVLTF.

The V and J genes are TRBV4-1 and TRBJ2-7; D is ambiguous. The CDR3 contains 15 residues. Trimming took 0 bases from V and 4 from J, leaving 13 bases between them. Germline V gene lookup returns CDR1 MGHRA and CDR2 YSYEKL. CDR3 loop: CASSQEGRWVYEQYF. The CDR3 DNA follows: TGCGCCAGCAGCCAAGAGGGTAGGTGGGTTTACGAGCAGTACTTC.

J is TRBJ2-7 and V is TRBV27; TRBD1 might be the D (7 bases). The CDR3 runs to 13 residues. The V and J ends lost 8 bases and 5 bases respectively, with 16 bases between them. CDR1 is MNHEY and CDR2 is SMNVEV in the germline V gene (reference sequence). This CDR3 reads CASSQGGLHEQYF. CDR3 bases: TGTGCCAGCTCTCAGGGGGGCTTGCACGAGCAGTACTTC.

This clone occurred a few times. The rearrangement uses TRBV18 and TRBJ2-1, with D possibly called TRBD1 or TRBD2 (5 bases each). Trimming cost V 3 bases and J 1 base, with 13 bases left between them. The CDR3 totals 16 residues. Germline loops: CDR1 KGHSH, CDR2 LQKENI. The CDR3 reads CASSPGLAMSYNEQFF. The CDR3 coding sequence is TGTGCCAGCTCACCGGGGCTAGCAATGTCCTACAATGAGCAGTTCTTC. Supplemented by reference TRBV18 and TRBJ2-1, the full variable domain reads NAGVMQNPRHLVRRRGQEARLRCSPMKGHSHVYWYRQLPEEGLKFMVYLQKENIIDESGMPKERFSAEFPKEGPSILRIQQVVRGDSAAYFCASSPGLAMSYNEQFFGPGTRLTVL.

CDR3 in DNA: TGTGCCAGCAGTATAAGACAGGGTAATCAGCCCCAGCATTTT. It is translated as CASSIRQGNQPQHF. The chain couples TRBV2 to TRBJ1-5; 7 bases are shared with TRBD1. Looked up from germline, CDR1 is SNHLY and CDR2 is FYNNEI. Trimming cost V 5 bases and J 4 bases; bases outside gene matches: 5. This CDR3 is built from 14 residues.

This clone is labeled as medium-sized (0.01 to 0.1%). V is TRBV7-9 and J is TRBJ1-4, with D perhaps TRBD1 (5 bases). This CDR3 comprises 15 residues. Trimming stripped 2 bases from V and 8 bases from J, with 15 bases between. In germline, CDR1 is SEHNR, CDR2 FQNEAQ (reference sequence). CDR3 loop: CASSLQGARREKLFF. In DNA form, the CDR3 reads TGTGCCAGCAGCTTACAGGGTGCCCGTCGGGAAAAACTGTTTTTT.

The chain combines TRBV18 with TRBJ2-2; possibly TRBD2 for D (5 bases). This CDR3 is 16 amino acids long. Germline CDR1 reads KGHSH; CDR2 reads LQKENI. The V end was cut by 4 bases, the J end by 6 bases, with 18 bases between. CDR3 residues: CASSLSRGRAAGELFF. CDR3 coding DNA: TGTGCCAGCTCACTTTCACGGGGAAGAGCGGCCGGGGAGCTGTTTTTT.

The chain joins TRBV7-2 to TRBJ1-4, with D unclear. Germline CDR1 is SGHTA and CDR2 is FQGNSA. V lost 1 base and J 5 bases, leaving 5 bases between the germline ends. CDR3 size: 13 residues. The CDR3 region is CASSLVGNEKLFF. CDR3 nucleotide sequence: TGTGCCAGCAGCTTAGTGGGAAATGAAAAACTGTTTTTT. Filled out from reference TRBV7-2 and TRBJ1-4, the complete variable domain reads GAGVSQSPSNKVTEKGKDVELRCDPISGHTALYWYRQSLGQGLEFLIYFQGNSAPDKSGLPSDRFSAERTGGSVSTLTIQRTQQEDSAVYLCASSLVGNEKLFFGSGTQLSVL.

The V gene is TRBV7-3, the J gene TRBJ2-3; the match to TRBD1 covers 8 bases. The V segment lost 6 bases and the J segment 3 bases; nucleotides outside the gene matches: 14. This CDR3 comprises 17 residues. Germline lookup yields CDR1 SGHTA and CDR2 FQGTGA. The DNA for the CDR3 is TGTGCCAGCAGTCCGGACAGGGATTGGTACGGGACAGATACGCAGTATTTT. Residues: CASSPDRDWYGTDTQYF.

The J gene is TRBJ2-5, the V gene TRBV5-4; 8 bases line up with TRBD1. This CDR3 has 14 amino acids. With 4 bases clipped from V and 4 bases from J, the junction kept 6 bases outside the gene matches. The germline V gene has CDR1 SGHNT and CDR2 YYREEE (reference sequence). CDR3 sequence (DNA): TGTGCCAGCAGCCCCAGGGGGCGGGCAGAGACCCAGTACTTC. Its translation: CASSPRGRAETQYF.

The chain employs TRBV7-9 and TRBJ1-6; no reliable D call. CDR1 and CDR2 (germline): SEHNR, FQNEAQ (reference sequence). With 5 bases removed from V and 7 bases from J, the gap between germline ends came to 12 bases. The CDR3 consists of 14 residues. DNA for the CDR3: TGTGCCAGCAGCCAAGAGAGGCAGAATTCACCCCTCCACTTT. It specifies CASSQERQNSPLHF.

This clone was detected only a few times. The chain couples TRBV7-2 to TRBJ2-2; D is undetermined. V lost 5 bases and J 5 bases, leaving 9 bases between the germline ends. Germline assignment: CDR1 SGHTA and CDR2 FQGNSA. The CDR3 length is 13 residues. CDR3 sequence reads: CASSLWRTGELFF. CDR3 nucleotide sequence: TGTGCCAGCAGCCTCTGGAGAACCGGGGAGCTGTTTTTT.

This clone appeared a single time. The chain is built from TRBV5-5 and TRBJ1-1; TRBD1 agrees at 9 bases. V lost 5 bases to trimming and J lost 6 bases; unmatched junction nucleotides: 8. From germline, CDR1 is SGHKS and CDR2 YYEKEE (reference sequence). The CDR3 runs to 14 residues. Here the CDR3 reads CASSPGTGRAEAFF. Written as DNA, the CDR3 is TGTGCCAGCAGTCCCGGGACAGGGAGGGCTGAAGCTTTCTTT.

The chain carries TRBV5-1 and TRBJ2-5; TRBD2 matches at 8 bases. CDR3 length: 16 residues. The germline gives CDR1 SGHRS, CDR2 YFSETQ. J lost 4 bases, V lost 0 bases, and 8 bases had no gene match. In DNA, the CDR3 is TGCGCCAGCAGCTTGGAGTTCGGGAGGGCCTCAGAGACCCAGTACTTC. Its protein product is CASSLEFGRASETQYF. Using reference TRBV5-1 and TRBJ2-5 for the parts outside the CDR3, the full variable domain is KAGVTQTPRYLIKTRGQQVTLSCSPISGHRSVSWYQQTPGQGLQFLFEYFSETQRNKGNFPGRFSGRQFSNSRSEMNVSTLELGDSALYLCASSLEFGRASETQYFGPGTRLLVL.

The V gene is TRBV2, the J gene TRBJ2-7; tentatively, D is TRBD1 (6 bases). The CDR3 is made up of 14 amino acids. Trimming pared 3 bases from V and 2 bases from J, leaving 11 bases between. Per germline, CDR1 SNHLY and CDR2 FYNNEI. Written as DNA, the CDR3 is TGTGCCAGCAGTGAGTACAGGGCAGCCTACGAGCAGTACTTC. Residues: CASSEYRAAYEQYF.

The chain recombines TRBV7-2 with TRBJ2-7; 7 bases line up with TRBD2. J gave up 2 bases and V 1 base, and 5 bases lay outside the gene matches. CDR3 length: 15 amino acids. Germline CDR1 SGHTA, CDR2 FQGNSA. CDR3 protein: CASSLVAGAPYEQYF. The CDR3 nucleotides read TGTGCCAGCAGCTTAGTAGCGGGCGCCCCCTACGAGCAGTACTTC.

The chain joins TRBV27 to TRBJ1-2; possibly TRBD1 for D (6 bases). V lost 5 bases and J 7 bases, leaving 11 bases between the germline ends. CDR1 and CDR2 (germline): MNHEY, SMNVEV (reference sequence). This CDR3 comprises 12 residues. The CDR3 protein is CASSPTGFGYTF. In DNA, the CDR3 is TGTGCCAGCAGTCCAACAGGGTTTGGCTACACCTTC.

This chain joins TRBV13 and TRBJ2-1; tentative D call: TRBD2 (5 bases). The CDR3 sequence is 14 residues long. Between the trimmed V and J ends, which lost 2 bases and 2 bases, there was a span of 7 bases. The germline V gene encodes CDR1 PRHDT and CDR2 FYEKMQ (reference sequence). CDR3 sequence (DNA): TGTGCCAGCAGCTTACTAGCAGCCTACAATGAGCAGTTCTTC. This sequence encodes CASSLLAAYNEQFF.